The sequence of this T cell receptor (beta chain) was determined in a study of cytomegalovirus exposure and HLA in healthy donors. The PCR contained 60 Vbeta and 13 Jbeta primers. Using immunoSEQ multiplex PCR, the repertoire was profiled, and TCRdb retains in-frame clones only, with some absent. The sample includes roughly 170,000 clones, about 77% of them seen just once. V shed 1 base, J shed 2 bases, and the junction held 6 bases outside the gene matches. The CDR3 spans 17 residues. Per the germline V gene, CDR1 is LGHNA and CDR2 is YNFKEQ. The material sequenced was PBMCs. The receptor comes from a young man in good health and CMV-seronegative. The chain links TRBV4-2 to TRBJ2-4, with TRBD2 identical over 9 bases. The CDR3 region is CASSQGRASGTKNIQYF. The CDR3 DNA sequence: TGTGCCAGCAGCCAAGGTAGAGCTAGCGGGACCAAAAACATTCAGTACTTC.